Following are 9 T cell receptor beta chains from one sample sequenced in a study of T cell responses to AZD1222 COVID-19 vaccine. The data were produced by immunoSEQ multiplex PCR, yet TCRdb's version contains in-frame clones alone and is incomplete. The sample contains about 60,000 clones, approximately 83% of which appear only once. The specimen comprised peripheral blood, sampled on day 0 of AZD1222 vaccination. The receptor source for this set is an adult in good health.

V gene TRBV6-1 combines with J gene TRBJ1-5; D unresolved. Germline V gene sequence: CDR1 MNHNS, CDR2 SASEGT. V lost 1 base and J lost 5, with 6 bases in between. This CDR3 is built from 13 residues. This chain's CDR3 is CASSEGTDQPQHF. The CDR3 coding sequence is TGTGCCAGCAGTGAAGGCACAGATCAGCCCCAGCATTTT.

J is TRBJ2-5 and V is TRBV7-9, with D perhaps given as TRBD1 or TRBD2 (5 bases each). Germline CDR1 and CDR2: SEHNR and FQNEAQ (reference sequence). Trimming shortened V by 6 bases and J by 5 bases, and 13 bases separated the two germline ends. The CDR3 runs to 13 residues. In nucleotides, the CDR3 is TGTGCCAGCAGGCAGCCTTGGGGGGAGACCCAGTACTTC. Translation gives CASRQPWGETQYF.

The chain carries TRBV5-4 and TRBJ1-1, with D possibly being TRBD1 (5 bases). V lost 4 bases and J lost 0, with 13 bases in between. The V gene's germline CDR1 is SGHNT and CDR2 YYREEE (reference sequence). This CDR3 is built from 15 residues. For the CDR3, the DNA is TGTGCCAGCAGCCCGATGACAGATCTGAACACTGAAGCTTTCTTT. Encoded protein: CASSPMTDLNTEAFF.

The chain has TRBV12-3 or TRBV12-4 and TRBJ1-2, with unresolved D. The CDR3 consists of 13 residues. Trimming took 5 bases from V and 4 from J, leaving 11 bases between them. The CDR3 coding sequence is TGTGCCAGCAGTAAGGAAGGGCCCTATGGCTACACCTTC. As protein: CASSKEGPYGYTF.

The chain recombines TRBV10-1 with TRBJ2-7; 12 bases match TRBD2. The CDR3 contains 18 residues. From germline, CDR1 is WNHNN and CDR2 SYGVQD (reference sequence). J was trimmed by 0 bases and V by 6 bases; bases with no gene match: 12. The CDR3: CASRTTGLAGCSSYEQYF. For the CDR3, the DNA is TGCGCCAGCAGGACAACGGGACTAGCGGGCTGCAGCTCCTACGAGCAGTACTTC.

This rearrangement joins TRBV27 to TRBJ1-1; TRBD1 is a possible D gene (5 bases). Germline loops: CDR1 MNHEY, CDR2 SMNVEV (reference sequence). The CDR3 loop spans 14 amino acids. Trimming shortened V by 6 bases and J by 0 bases, and 11 bases separated the two germline ends. The CDR3 nucleotides are TGTGCCAGCAGGGTGGGACTTTTGAACACTGAAGCTTTCTTT. Its protein is CASRVGLLNTEAFF.

The genes are TRBV3-1 (or the pseudogene TRBV3-2) and TRBJ2-7; D gene uncertain. The CDR3 runs to 13 residues. Trimming took 1 base from V and 1 from J, leaving 5 bases between them. Per the germline V gene, CDR1 is LGHDT and CDR2 is YNNKEL (reference sequence). The CDR3 DNA reads as TGTGCCAGCAGCCAAGTCCGTTCCTACGAGCAGTACTTC. It translates to CASSQVRSYEQYF.

The V call is TRBV19, the J call TRBJ1-5; the match to TRBD1 covers 10 bases. Germline V gives CDR1 LNHDA, CDR2 SQIVND (reference sequence). This CDR3 has 12 amino acids. The trim removed 10 bases at V and 5 bases at J, leaving 2 bases unmatched. In DNA form, the CDR3 reads TGTGCCACGGGACAGGGGTATCAGCCCCAGCATTTT. Its translation is CATGQGYQPQHF.

This chain uses TRBV5-6 with TRBJ2-1, with D possibly TRBD1 on 6 matching bases. The germline gives CDR1 SGHDT, CDR2 YYEEEE. Trimming removed 2 bases from V and 6 bases from J, with 9 bases in between. This CDR3 has 13 residues. The chain's CDR3 is CASSFAGVNEQFF. Here the CDR3 DNA reads TGTGCCAGCAGCTTTGCAGGGGTCAATGAGCAGTTCTTC.